This TCR beta chain was sequenced in a study of blood T cell repertoires in COVID-19. As for the study in general: Samples came from the United States, Italy and Spain, spanning acute and convalescent COVID-19. In each case, the material was cDNA or gDNA derived from T cells, B-cell-depleted T cells, or PBMCs.

Trimming shortened V by 1 base and J by 9 bases, and 9 bases separated the two germline ends. CDR1 is LGHDT, CDR2 YNNKEL, per germline (reference sequence). The CDR3 loop spans 13 amino acids. Methods used by the authors: Cell counts per sample came from amplifying reference gene primers. Sequencing was performed with immunoSEQ multiplex PCR; in TCRdb, only in-frame clones are kept and a portion is missing. V, J and clone size are those of that table, while D and trimming were read from the DNA. The repertoire holds about 140,000 clones, around 80% seen once, with approximately 3.5% in the top ten. This chain links TRBV3-1 (or the pseudogene TRBV3-2) with TRBJ2-2; D remains ambiguous. The sequencing input was peripheral blood. The source is a man aged 60 to 75 with acute or convalescent COVID-19. This CDR3 reads CASSQGVGRELFF. Here the CDR3 DNA reads TGTGCCAGCAGCCAAGGGGTGGGCAGGGAGCTGTTTTTT.